The rows below give T cell receptor beta chains drawn from one sample of a study of blood T cell repertoires in COVID-19. The data were produced by immunoSEQ multiplex PCR, yet TCRdb's version contains in-frame clones alone and is incomplete. This sample carries 200,000 to 250,000 clones, 80% to 90% of them seen once, and the ten largest clones take over 3%. Input material: PBMCs or T cells enriched from blood (not recorded which). The receptors were gathered from a woman aged 40 to 50 with acute COVID-19. CDR3s include the opening cysteine and the closing phenylalanine or tryptophan. The D gene is left open where the match is weak. The listing skips clone size in some rows; elsewhere it reads once, few, many or a size class.

13 . TRBJ1-6 . TRBV7-3 TGTGCCAGCAGCTTAAGCGGGTACTCACCCCTCCACTTT CASSLSGYSPLHF
16 . TRBJ1-5 TRBD1 TRBV7-8 TGTGCCAGCAGCTTAGAGCCGACAGGGGCGAATCAGCCCCAGCATTTT CASSLEPTGANQPQHF
17 . TRBJ2-3 TRBD2 TRBV4-1 TGCGCCAGCAGCCAAGAACTAGCGGGGGGTGCGACAGATACGCAGTATTTT CASSQELAGGATDTQYF
11 . TRBJ2-3 . TRBV6-2/TRBV6-3 TGTGCCAGCAGCGCGGCAGATACGCAGTATTTT CASSAADTQYF
16 . TRBJ1-5 . TRBV6-2/TRBV6-3 TGTGCCAGCAGTGCTTCAACGCAACTTGGCAATCAGCCCCAGCATTTT CASSASTQLGNQPQHF
14 once TRBJ2-5 . TRBV13 TGTGCCAGCAGCCACCGGTCTAGGCAAGAGACCCAGTACTTC CASSHRSRQETQYF
14 . TRBJ1-5 . TRBV2 TGTGCCAACAAAATAGTCGGGGATCGTCAGCCCCAGCATTTT CANKIVGDRQPQHF
16 . TRBJ1-2 . TRBV6-2/TRBV6-3 TGTGCCAGCAGTTACGGTCATAACAGAGGGAACTATGGCTACACCTTC CASSYGHNRGNYGYTF
16 . TRBJ2-3 . TRBV24-1 TGTGCCACCAGTGACCCCCGAGGGGGTAGCACAGATACGCAGTATTTT CATSDPRGGSTDTQYF
14 . TRBJ1-1 . TRBV7-2 TGTGCCAGCAGCTTATCAGCAGGGAACACTGAAGCTTTCTTT CASSLSAGNTEAFF
14 . TRBJ2-1 . TRBV5-1 TGCGCCAGCAGCTTCCTGGCCCAATCCAATGAGCAGTTCTTC CASSFLAQSNEQFF
16 . TRBJ2-5 TRBD2 TRBV19 TGTGCCAGTAGAGTAACTAGCGGGGGCCTAGGAGAGACCCAGTACTTC CASRVTSGGLGETQYF
16 . TRBJ1-2 . TRBV4-1 TGCGCCAGCAGCCAAGATCAATCCCCGGACTCCTATGGCTACACCTTC CASSQDQSPDSYGYTF
17 . TRBJ2-1 TRBD2 TRBV27 TGTGCCAGCAGTGGGCTAGCGGACCCCAACTCCTACAATGAGCAGTTCTTC CASSGLADPNSYNEQFF
15 . TRBJ1-1 TRBD1 TRBV18 TGTGCCAGCTCACGGGTCCGGGACAGCAACACTGAAGCTTTCTTT CASSRVRDSNTEAFF
14 . TRBJ2-2 TRBD1 TRBV25-1 TGTGCCAGCAGTGTTCCAGGGGGTTCCGGGGAGCTGTTTTTT CASSVPGGSGELFF
13 few TRBJ1-1 . TRBV29-1 TGCAGCGTTGAGATAAGGGGAGGCAGACAGGCTTTCTTT CSVEIRGGRQAFF
14 . TRBJ2-2 . TRBV18 TGTGCCAGCTCACCACTCGACAGCACCGGGGAGCTGTTTTTT CASSPLDSTGELFF
16 . TRBJ1-2 . TRBV7-2 TGTGCCAGCAGCCCCTCCTGGGACACCCGGCTGGGTGGCTACACCTTC CASSPSWDTRLGGYTF
21 . TRBJ1-3 TRBD1 TRBV27 TGTGCCAGCAGTTTAGTGGGGGCCGGGACAGGGGCATTCTTGTCTGGAAACACCATATATTTT CASSLVGAGTGAFLSGNTIYF
19 once TRBJ1-2 TRBD1 TRBV30 TGTGCCTGGAGTGTACACCCCCCCGGACAGGGGAAGAATAGCTATGGCTACACCTTC CAWSVHPPGQGKNSYGYTF
10 . TRBJ1-1 . TRBV29-1 TGCAGCGGAGGGAACACTGAAGCTTTCTTT CSGGNTEAFF
15 . TRBJ2-3 TRBD1 TRBV7-9 TGTGCCAGCAGCTCCGGACAGGGGGCGGCAGATACGCAGTATTTT CASSSGQGAADTQYF
17 . TRBJ1-1 TRBD1 TRBV7-2 TGTGCCAGCAGGCACCTCTTGGGACAGGGGCACGACACTGAAGCTTTCTTT CASRHLLGQGHDTEAFF
14 . TRBJ1-4 . TRBV5-3 TGTGCCAGAAGCCCAGAGGACTATAATGAAAAACTGTTTTTT CARSPEDYNEKLFF
15 . TRBJ1-2 TRBD1 TRBV9 TGTGCCAGCAGGGAGAGTACGGGACAGGGGTATGGCTACACCTTC CASRESTGQGYGYTF
10 . TRBJ1-5 TRBD1 TRBV6-5 TGTGCCAGCAGGGGACAGGTCCAGCATTTT CASRGQVQHF
16 . TRBJ1-1 . TRBV6-6 TGTGCCAGCAGTTACTCGGGGCCAAACGGGGGGACTGAAGCTTTCTTT CASSYSGPNGGTEAFF
15 . TRBJ1-2 . TRBV19 TGTGCCAGTAGAGCCGGTCGACAGTCTAACTATGGCTACACCTTC CASRAGRQSNYGYTF
15 . TRBJ1-3 . TRBV7-2 TGTGCCAGCAGCCCGCCAAGGGGCTCTGGAAACACCATATATTTT CASSPPRGSGNTIYF
13 . TRBJ1-1 . TRBV6-5 TGTGCCAGCATGAAGGGGTACGGCACTGAAGCTTTCTTT CASMKGYGTEAFF
17 . TRBJ2-3 TRBD2 TRBV2 TGTGCCAGCAGCCAGGGGACTAGCGGGGGGATCACAGATACGCAGTATTTT CASSQGTSGGITDTQYF
16 . TRBJ1-6 . TRBV5-4 TGTGCCAGCAGCTTGCCGGGTTCGTCCTATAATTCACCCCTCCACTTT CASSLPGSSYNSPLHF
17 . TRBJ2-2 TRBD1 TRBV19 TGTGCCAGTAGTATAGAGCCGGGACAGGGTTTAACCGGGGAGCTGTTTTTT CASSIEPGQGLTGELFF
12 few TRBJ1-1 . TRBV30 TGTGCCTGGAGTCCATCGAACACTGAAGCTTTCTTT CAWSPSNTEAFF
15 once TRBJ2-3 TRBD2 TRBV19 TGTGCCAGTGGGACTAGCGGGGGGTACTTGGATACGCAGTATTTT CASGTSGGYLDTQYF
15 . TRBJ2-1 TRBD2 TRBV7-2 TGTGCCAGCAGTAGGGGTACTAGCGGGGGAAATGAGCAGTTCTTC CASSRGTSGGNEQFF
16 . TRBJ2-5 TRBD2 TRBV14 TGTGCCAGCAGCCAAGGTTTTGCGGGGGGTTTTGAGACCCAGTACTTC CASSQGFAGGFETQYF
14 . TRBJ1-1 TRBD1 TRBV5-1 TGCGCCAGCAGGCCGGTTGACAGGGGGACTGAAGCTTTCTTT CASRPVDRGTEAFF
16 few TRBJ2-4 TRBD2 TRBV7-2 TGTGCCAGCAGCTTAGGGTCTAGCGGGGGAGCAAACATTCAGTACTTC CASSLGSSGGANIQYF
15 . TRBJ2-7 . TRBV13 TGTGCCAGCAGCCGAACACAGGGAACACCCTACGAGCAGTACTTC CASSRTQGTPYEQYF
14 . TRBJ1-2 . TRBV5-1 TGCGCCAGCAGCTTGGAGGGAGCACCTTATGGCTACACCTTC CASSLEGAPYGYTF
17 once TRBJ1-3 TRBD1 TRBV13 TGTGCCAGCAGCCTCCGCGACAGGGGGCGCTCTGGAAACACCATATATTTT CASSLRDRGRSGNTIYF
14 . TRBJ1-2 TRBD1 TRBV6-5 TGTGCCAGCAGGTTAGGGGGCTACAGGACTGGCTACACCTTC CASRLGGYRTGYTF
16 . TRBJ2-7 . TRBV5-4 TGTGCCAGCAGCTTGGCATCGGGAAGGGCGACGTCGGTTCAGTACTTC CASSLASGRATSVQYF
13 . TRBJ2-1 TRBD2 TRBV6-2/TRBV6-3 TGTGCCAGCAGTTACTTGGGCGGGGGGGAGCAGTTCTTC CASSYLGGGEQFF
15 . TRBJ2-3 . TRBV11-2 TGTGCCAGCAGTCCCCGGGGGATCGGCACAGATACGCAGTATTTT CASSPRGIGTDTQYF
14 many TRBJ2-3 . TRBV2 TGTGCCAGCAGGACCGACCCAGGAACAGATACGCAGTATTTT CASRTDPGTDTQYF
15 few TRBJ2-7 TRBD1 TRBV5-1 TGCGCCAGCAGCCCCTCCGGGACAGGCACCTACGAGCAGTACTTC CASSPSGTGTYEQYF